The 27 T cell receptor beta chains listed next were all sequenced from one sample in a study of cytotoxic CD8 clonotypes in ibrutinib-treated CLL. Sequencing used immunoSEQ multiplex PCR; TCRdb keeps in-frame clones, though not all of them. Found here are 42,000 or so clones, 65% to 70% of them singletons; the top ten hold about 6.8%. Specimen: PBMCs, collected at disease progression, from a patient treated with ibrutinib. Receptor source: a human donor with chronic lymphocytic leukemia.

The rearrangement joins TRBV2 to TRBJ2-4; D possibly matches TRBD1 or TRBD2 (5 bases each). The germline V and J ends were trimmed by 10 bases and 0 bases, with 10 bases remaining between them. Germline V gene sequence: CDR1 SNHLY, CDR2 FYNNEI. The CDR3 covers 13 residues. The CDR3 spells CATLGTAKNIQYF. The CDR3 region has the DNA TGTGCCACCCTTGGGACAGCCAAAAACATTCAGTACTTC. Filled out from reference TRBV2 and TRBJ2-4, the complete variable domain reads EPEVTQTPSHQVTQMGQEVILRCVPISNHLYFYWYRQILGQKVEFLVSFYNNEISEKSEIFDDQFSVERPDGSNFTLKIRSTKLEDSAMYFCATLGTAKNIQYFGAGTRLSVL.

This clone has a single count. The chain joins TRBV6-5 to TRBJ2-4; tentative D call: TRBD2 (6 bases). Germline CDR1 is MNHEY and CDR2 is SVGAGI. V lost 5 bases and J lost 8, with 16 bases in between. There are 14 residues in the CDR3. The CDR3 region is CASSRLVGNDIQYF. The CDR3 nucleotides are TGTGCCAGCAGTAGACTAGTCGGGAATGACATTCAGTACTTC.

This clone was observed a handful of times. Here the CDR3 reads CASSPAARGGNQPQHF. The CDR3 DNA is TGTGCCAGCAGTCCCGCCGCCAGGGGAGGTAATCAGCCCCAGCATTTT. The rearrangement joins TRBV28 to TRBJ1-5; weak D call: TRBD1 (6 bases). Germline values: CDR1 MDHEN, CDR2 SYDVKM. V was cut by 5 bases and J by 4 bases, with 18 bases left in between. The CDR3 covers 16 residues.

The chain employs TRBV29-1 and TRBJ1-1; D possibly corresponds to TRBD1 (5 bases). Germline V lookup: CDR1 SQVTM, CDR2 ANQGSEA. Trimming cost V 7 bases and J 0 bases, with 12 bases left between them. CDR3 length: 13 amino acids. The CDR3 nucleotides are TGCAGCGGATCAGGGAGCATGAACACTGAAGCTTTCTTT. Translation gives CSGSGSMNTEAFF.

DNA of the CDR3: TGTGCCTGGAGTGTAGGCAGTCTCGATTTCTTT. Translated: CAWSVGSLDFF. The chain has TRBV30 and TRBJ1-1; D gene ambiguous. With 0 bases removed from V and 13 bases from J, the gap between germline ends came to 12 bases. The CDR3 consists of 11 residues. The germline V gene has CDR1 GTSNPN and CDR2 SVGIG (reference sequence).

This clone appeared a single time. The chain employs TRBV15 and TRBJ1-5; D not resolved. With 0 bases removed from V and 5 bases from J, the gap between germline ends came to 8 bases. Germline loops: CDR1 LNHNV, CDR2 YYDKDF (reference sequence). The CDR3 totals 14 residues. The CDR3 spells CATSRDTGDQPQHF. CDR3 DNA sequence: TGTGCCACCAGCAGAGATACGGGAGATCAGCCCCAGCATTTT.

The chain has TRBV19 and TRBJ1-1; D unresolved. CDR3 length: 15 residues. CDR1 is LNHDA, CDR2 SQIVND, per germline (reference sequence). The ends were cut back, 10 bases at V and 0 bases at J, with 18 bases in the middle. The CDR3 spells CATSPNDGLNTEAFF. In nucleotides, the CDR3 is TGTGCCACGAGCCCTAATGACGGACTGAACACTGAAGCTTTCTTT.

The chain has TRBV7-8 and TRBJ1-5; D gene ambiguous. The CDR3 consists of 12 residues. Germline values: CDR1 SGHVS, CDR2 FQNEAQ. The ends were cut back, 2 bases at V and 7 bases at J, with 6 bases in the middle. Here the CDR3 reads CASSLPQQPQHF. Here the CDR3 DNA reads TGTGCCAGCAGCTTACCTCAGCAGCCCCAGCATTTT. Based on the CDR3 plus reference TRBV7-8 and TRBJ1-5, the full variable domain is GAGVSQSPRYKVAKRGQDVALRCDPISGHVSLFWYQQALGQGPEFLTYFQNEAQLDKSGLPSDRFFAERPEGSVSTLKIQRTQQEDSAVYLCASSLPQQPQHFGDGTRLSIL.

As regards this clone: An end of the junction does not agree with germline; a read error may underlie this. The rearrangement joins TRBV20-1 to TRBJ2-3; D is unresolved. CDR3 length: 10 residues. Per the germline V gene, CDR1 is DFQATT and CDR2 is SNEGSKA (reference sequence). The CDR3 DNA sequence: TGCAGTGCTGGCACCTACAAAGAAGGTTTT. Protein product: CSAGTYKEGF.

This clone was counted once. The chain combines TRBV7-8 with TRBJ2-1; TRBD1 aligns across 9 bases. This CDR3 region has 14 residues. The ends lost 3 bases at V and 8 bases at J; junction bases unmatched: 5. From germline, CDR1 is SGHVS and CDR2 FQNEAQ. The CDR3 region has the DNA TGTGCCAGCAGCTTGGCGGGACAGGGCTATGAGCAGTTCTTC. Encoded protein: CASSLAGQGYEQFF.

The J gene is TRBJ2-2, the V gene TRBV7-2, with 7 positions matching TRBD2. The CDR3 is 14 amino acids. Germline CDR1 is SGHTA and CDR2 is FQGNSA. Trimming cost V 1 base and J 6 bases; bases outside gene matches: 2. CDR3 sequence (DNA): TGTGCCAGCAGCTTAGAGCGGGACGCCGGGGAGCTGTTTTTT. It is translated as CASSLERDAGELFF.

The chain employs TRBV7-3 and TRBJ2-1; the match to TRBD2 covers 11 bases. In germline, CDR1 is SGHTA, CDR2 FQGTGA. The CDR3 covers 15 residues. The V segment lost 6 bases and the J segment 9 bases; nucleotides outside the gene matches: 10. The CDR3 loop reads CASRPNSGRAGEQFF. The CDR3, as DNA: TGTGCCAGCAGACCCAATAGCGGGAGGGCCGGTGAGCAGTTCTTC.

The CDR3 is CASSYLGGNEKLFF. The CDR3, as DNA: TGCGCCAGCAGCTACTTAGGGGGAAATGAAAAACTGTTTTTT. The chain couples TRBV5-1 to TRBJ1-4, with D maybe TRBD1 (6 bases). The CDR3 runs to 14 residues. V was shortened by 3 bases and J by 5 bases, with 11 bases between the two germline ends. The germline CDR1 and CDR2 sequences are SGHRS and YFSETQ.

The V and J genes are TRBV28 and TRBJ1-5; D is unclear. CDR1 is MDHEN and CDR2 is SYDVKM in the germline V gene. The V and J ends lost 7 bases and 11 bases respectively, with 18 bases between them. This CDR3 region has 13 residues. The CDR3 nucleotides are TGTGCCAGCACGTCCCCCCCACCACCAGCCCAGCATTTT. Translating it yields CASTSPPPPAQHF.

The chain combines TRBV30 with TRBJ1-2; D is undetermined. Trimming left V 0 bases short and J 6 bases short, with 11 bases between. Germline-derived CDR1 and CDR2 are GTSNPN and SVGIG (reference sequence). This CDR3 is 13 amino acids long. The CDR3 coding sequence is TGTGCCTGGAGTGTATATATCCGGGATGGCTACACCTTC. Translating gives CAWSVYIRDGYTF.

This clone showed up just once. The chain is built from TRBV27 and TRBJ2-1, with D unresolved. The CDR3 totals 14 residues. Germline V gene lookup returns CDR1 MNHEY and CDR2 SMNVEV (reference sequence). V was trimmed by 5 bases and J by 0 bases, leaving 8 bases between them. The CDR3 sequence: CASSPISSYNEQFF. The CDR3 coding sequence is TGTGCCAGCAGTCCCATTAGCTCCTACAATGAGCAGTTCTTC.

On this clone: At the DNA level, this CDR3 is encoded by other sequences in the same sample as well. The chain combines TRBV5-1 with TRBJ2-1; 12 bases are shared with TRBD2. The germline V gene has CDR1 SGHRS and CDR2 YFSETQ. The CDR3 sequence is 14 residues long. Trimming cost V 10 bases and J 5 bases; bases outside gene matches: 7. The CDR3 coding sequence is TGCGCCTCCTTCGGGACTAGCGGGCACAATGAGCAGTTCTTC. Its protein product is CASFGTSGHNEQFF.

The J gene is TRBJ2-3, the V gene TRBV11-2; 13 nucleotides match TRBD2. This CDR3 contains 17 residues. Trimming removed 4 bases from V and 3 bases from J; junction bases left unmatched: 7. Germline V CDR1 and CDR2: SGHAT, FQNNGV. CDR3 coding DNA: TGTGCCAGCAGCTCTGGACTAGCGGGAGCGGGAACAGATACGCAGTATTTT. Its protein product is CASSSGLAGAGTDTQYF.

This clone showed up just once. The rearrangement joins TRBV7-8 to TRBJ2-2; 8 bases agree with TRBD1. The CDR3 sequence is 14 residues long. CDR1 is SGHVS, CDR2 FQNEAQ, per germline. V was pared by 5 bases and J by 5 bases, with 4 bases of the junction left unmatched. The CDR3 loop is CASSPRTGTGELFF. In DNA, the CDR3 is TGTGCCAGCAGCCCCCGGACAGGGACCGGGGAGCTGTTTTTT.

The genes are TRBV7-3 and TRBJ2-3; tentatively, D is TRBD2 (5 bases). This CDR3 is built from 13 residues. Trimming pared 5 bases from V and 6 bases from J, leaving 12 bases between. The germline CDR1 and CDR2 sequences are SGHTA and FQGTGA. The CDR3, as DNA: TGTGCCAGCAGCCCCAGGACTCCCGATACGCAGTATTTT. Its translation: CASSPRTPDTQYF.

The rearrangement links TRBV28 to TRBJ2-7; 8 bases align to TRBD1. This CDR3 comprises 15 residues. CDR1 and CDR2 (germline): MDHEN, SYDVKM. Trimming at V came to 2 bases and at J to 3 bases, leaving 6 bases not matched to a gene. CDR3 coding DNA: TGTGCCAGCAGTTTAGAGACAGGGGCCCTCTACGAGCAGTACTTC. It yields the protein CASSLETGALYEQYF.

A single count supports this clone. The chain's CDR3 is CASSSDRGGNEQFF. CDR3 bases: TGTGCCAGCAGCTCCGACAGGGGGGGCAATGAGCAGTTCTTC. The chain recombines TRBV11-3 with TRBJ2-1; the match to TRBD1 covers 9 bases. V shed 4 bases, J shed 6 bases, and the junction held 4 bases outside the gene matches. The CDR3 is 14 residues long. CDR1 is SGHNT and CDR2 is YENEEA in the germline V gene.

V usage is TRBV19 and J usage is TRBJ2-7; 10 positions agree with TRBD1. The CDR3 contains 14 residues. CDR1 and CDR2 (germline): LNHDA, SQIVND (reference sequence). J was trimmed by 6 bases and V by 6 bases; bases with no gene match: 8. The CDR3 region is CASSSGTGVSEQYF. For the CDR3, the DNA is TGTGCCAGTAGCTCCGGGACAGGGGTTTCCGAGCAGTACTTC.

This clone occurred once. The chain recombines TRBV7-9 with TRBJ2-1; 14 nucleotides line up with TRBD2. In germline, CDR1 is SEHNR, CDR2 FQNEAQ (reference sequence). V was pared by 5 bases and J by 7 bases, with 7 bases of the junction left unmatched. This CDR3 has 16 amino acids. Here the CDR3 DNA reads TGTGCCAGCAGCCCAGAGGGACTAGCGGGAGAGAATGAGCAGTTCTTC. Its protein is CASSPEGLAGENEQFF.

DNA of the CDR3: TGTGCCTGGAGTCTTCTAGTGAACACCGGGGAGCTGTTTTTT. This gives the protein CAWSLLVNTGELFF. The chain links TRBV30 to TRBJ2-2; the D is unclear. The germline V and J ends were trimmed by 2 bases and 1 base, with 8 bases remaining between them. The V gene's germline CDR1 is GTSNPN and CDR2 SVGIG (reference sequence). The CDR3 spans 14 residues.

The chain links TRBV6-1 to TRBJ1-5, with 7 bases that match TRBD1. The CDR3 spans 14 residues. CDR1 is MNHNS, CDR2 SASEGT, per germline. V gave up 1 base and J gave up 9 bases; unmatched junction bases: 6. The CDR3 DNA follows: TGTGCCAGCAGTGAAGTCACAGGGGCCGGGCCCCAGCATTTT. Translating gives CASSEVTGAGPQHF.

The rearrangement links TRBV15 to TRBJ2-2; D is ambiguous. This CDR3 has 12 amino acids. Germline assignment: CDR1 LNHNV and CDR2 YYDKDF (reference sequence). The V end was cut by 3 bases, the J end by 2 bases, with 1 base between. The CDR3 coding sequence is TGTGCCACCAGCAGTAACACCGGGGAGCTGTTTTTT. Translated: CATSSNTGELFF.